This T cell receptor beta chain was documented in a study of T cells in Graves' hyperthyroidism and ophthalmopathy. Study-level points and caveats: Most expanded thyroid clonotypes above 0.001 recurred in blood. With a median lead of roughly 6.8 months before onset, the model predicted ophthalmopathy.

With regard to this clonotype: Antigen specificity is unknown.

The source material, RNA transcripts, was used to amplify TCR beta CDR3 regions. HTBI primers were the set used in a first-round RT-PCR of the TCR CDR3. TCRdb re-derived calls from the multiplex PCR reads in MiXCR, one entry per CDR3 protein. The data contain fewer than 800,000 distinct CDR3 sequences, about a sixth of them singletons. Uncontrolled infection, other autoimmune disease, pregnancy or lactation excluded patients. Diagnosing involved the use of clinical symptoms, serum thyroxine and TRAb, thyroid ultrasound and orbital computed tomography. This clonotype was sampled from a man aged 18 to 29 with Graves' hyperthyroidism. Source material: blood.

The CDR3: CASGTPQSGYFQPQHF. CDR3 in DNA: TGTGCCAGCGGCACCCCACAATCGGGCTATTTTCAGCCCCAGCATTTT. The chain links TRBV6-2 or TRBV6-3 to TRBJ1-5; D unresolved. From germline, CDR1 is MNHEY and CDR2 SVGEGT. The germline V and J ends were trimmed by 8 bases and 6 bases, with 23 bases remaining between them. CDR3 length: 16 residues.